The clone carrying this TCR beta chain was recorded a few times. What it binds is unknown. CDR3 size: 15 residues. V lost 1 base, J lost 0 bases, and 13 bases lay in between. From germline, CDR1 is DFQATT and CDR2 SNEGSKA (reference sequence). This specimen comes from a study of CD8 T cells in ankylosing spondylitis. General study findings and limits: In reactive arthritis synovial fluid and blood, some motif variants had been reported before. The clones that were linked to disease were reported to be significantly enriched in matched synovial fluid samples from ankylosing spondylitis patients. Clones linked to disease, bearing a CD8+ phenotype, were relatively rare in peripheral blood. Fewer than ten highly homologous variants made up a TCR beta motif that seemed to typify ankylosing spondylitis blood.

Generation of TCR beta libraries employed quantitative 5'-RACE incorporating molecular barcodes. TCRdb ran MiXCR on the 5' RACE reads and lists one entry per CDR3 protein. The sample shows over 600,000 distinct CDR3 sequences, around 20% of them seen only once. This receptor was obtained from a male donor with ankylosing spondylitis. V usage is TRBV20-1 and J usage is TRBJ2-7; a weak D match, TRBD2 (6 bases). Sequences were obtained from blood, either unsorted or a sorted T cell fraction (not recorded which). CDR3: CSARGASVYSYEQYF. The CDR3 nucleotides are TGCAGTGCTAGAGGAGCTAGCGTCTACTCCTACGAGCAGTACTTC.